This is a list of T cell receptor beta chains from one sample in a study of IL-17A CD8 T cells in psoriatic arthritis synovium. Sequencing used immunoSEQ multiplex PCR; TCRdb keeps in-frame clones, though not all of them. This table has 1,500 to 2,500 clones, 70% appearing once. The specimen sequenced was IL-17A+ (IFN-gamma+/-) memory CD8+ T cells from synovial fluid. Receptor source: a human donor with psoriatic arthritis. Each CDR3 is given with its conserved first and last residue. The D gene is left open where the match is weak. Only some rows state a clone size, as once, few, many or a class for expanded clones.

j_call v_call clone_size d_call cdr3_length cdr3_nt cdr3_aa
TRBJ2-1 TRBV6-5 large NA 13 TGTGCCAGCAGTTACAAAGGAGGCAATGAGCAGTTCTTC CASSYKGGNEQFF
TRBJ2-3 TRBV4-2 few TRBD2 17 TGTGCCAGCACCATTGAGCCGGGACTAGCGGGAAAAGATACGCAGTATTTT CASTIEPGLAGKDTQYF
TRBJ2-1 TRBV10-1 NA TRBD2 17 TGCGCCAGCAGCCGGACTAGCGGGAGGGGCGGATTTGGGGAGCAGTTCTTC CASSRTSGRGGFGEQFF
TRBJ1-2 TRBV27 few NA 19 TGTGCCAGCAGTACGTCTGCCCACTACAGAGTGGAGACCATTCATGGCTACACCTTC CASSTSAHYRVETIHGYTF
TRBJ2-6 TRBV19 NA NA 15 TGTGCCAGTAGTATAGCGGGGACTGGGGCCAACGTCCTGACTTTC CASSIAGTGANVLTF
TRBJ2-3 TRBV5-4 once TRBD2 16 TGTGCCAGCAGTCACCTAGCGGGAGGACCCACAGATACGCAGTATTTT CASSHLAGGPTDTQYF
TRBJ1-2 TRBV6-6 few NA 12 TGTGCCACCGGGGGCCTTTTCTATGGCTACACCTTC CATGGLFYGYTF
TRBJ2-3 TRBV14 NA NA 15 TGTGCCAGCAGCCCTGGAGTCGACTTCACAGATACGCAGTATTTT CASSPGVDFTDTQYF
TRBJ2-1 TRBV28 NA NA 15 TGTGCCAGCAGTTTTGTGGAGAGCTCCTACAATGAGCAGTTCTTC CASSFVESSYNEQFF
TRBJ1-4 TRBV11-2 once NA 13 TGTGCCAGCAGCTTAGAGGTAGATGAAAAACTGTTTTTT CASSLEVDEKLFF
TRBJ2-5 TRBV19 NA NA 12 TGTGCCAGTAGTAGTGAGGAAGAGACCCAGTACTTC CASSSEEETQYF
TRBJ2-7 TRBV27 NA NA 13 TGTGCCAGCAGTTTAGGTATGACCTACGAGCAGTACTTC CASSLGMTYEQYF
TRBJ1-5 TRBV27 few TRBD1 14 TGTGCCATCTCAGGGGGGATTGGCAATCAGCCCCAGCATTTT CAISGGIGNQPQHF
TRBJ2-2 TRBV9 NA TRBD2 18 TGTGCCAGCAGCGAGCCGGGACTAGCGGGAGGTCCAACCGGGGAGCTGTTTTTT CASSEPGLAGGPTGELFF
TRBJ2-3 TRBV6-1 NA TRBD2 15 TGTGCCAGCAGTGGACTAGCGGGAGGGCCAGATACGCAGTATTTT CASSGLAGGPDTQYF
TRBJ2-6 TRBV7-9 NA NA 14 TGTGCCAGCAGCTTAGTCTCTGGGGCCAACGTCCTGACTTTC CASSLVSGANVLTF
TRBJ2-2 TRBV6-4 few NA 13 TGTGCCAGCAGTGACGGGGACACCGGGGAGCTGTTTTTT CASSDGDTGELFF
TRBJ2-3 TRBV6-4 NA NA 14 TGTGCCAGCAGTGAAGACGGCTCCACAGATACGCAGTATTTT CASSEDGSTDTQYF
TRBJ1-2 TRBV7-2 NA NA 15 TGTGCCAGCAGCTTAGGCGCACAGACTAACTATGGCTACACCTTC CASSLGAQTNYGYTF
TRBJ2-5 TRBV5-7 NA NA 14 TGTGCCAGCAGCTTGGCCCTAGACAGGCAGACCCAGTACTTC CASSLALDRQTQYF
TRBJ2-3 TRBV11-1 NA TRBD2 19 TGTGCCAGCAGCTTAAAGGGTCCTGAGCGGGAGGGCCTTACAGATACGCAGTATTTT CASSLKGPEREGLTDTQYF
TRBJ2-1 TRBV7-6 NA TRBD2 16 TGTGCCAGCAGCTTTACTAGCGGGGACTACTACAATGAGCAGTTCTTC CASSFTSGDYYNEQFF
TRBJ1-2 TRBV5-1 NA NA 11 TGCGCCAGCAGCTTGGGGGGCGGCTACACCTTC CASSLGGGYTF
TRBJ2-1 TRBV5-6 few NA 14 TGTGCCAGCAGCTTGGGGAATAGTCGTCATGAGCAGTTCTTC CASSLGNSRHEQFF